This T cell receptor beta chain was observed in a study of OX40 agonist ivuxolimab in advanced cancers. Study information: Intravenous ivuxolimab at 0.01 to 10 mg/kg was given to patients every 2 weeks. Study-wide findings and caveats: What antigens the expanded peripheral T cells recognized was never established. At doses 0.1 to 3.0 mg/kg, CD4+ and CD8+ clones expanded. Expanded clones were, on average, more numerous in CD8+ T cells than in CD4+.

CDR1 is SGHVS and CDR2 is FQNEAQ in the germline V gene. V lost 5 bases to trimming and J lost 0 bases, with 9 bases between them. The CDR3 has 14 amino acids. Sequencing used immunoSEQ multiplex PCR; TCRdb keeps in-frame clones, though not all of them. The sample carries about 48,000 clones, approximately 88% recorded once. Details on this clone: Its antigen is undetermined.

The sequences come from CD4+ or CD8+ T cells sorted from blood, collected in a trial of the OX40 agonist ivuxolimab. The chain joins TRBV7-8 to TRBJ2-3; the D is unclear. This sequence originates from an adult with an advanced solid tumor such as melanoma, head and neck, liver or kidney cancer. CDR3 DNA: TGTGCCAGCAGCCCTATTCGAAGCACAGATACGCAGTATTTT. It translates to CASSPIRSTDTQYF.